The 21 T cell receptor beta chains presented below share a single source sample, sequenced in a study of molecular identifiers for immune sequencing clone quantification. Each CDR3 protein gets one entry after TCRdb re-called the PCR reads with MiXCR. The repertoire consists of approximately 100,000 distinct CDR3 sequences, with 36% occurring once and the leading ten covering 4% to 5%. The sequencing input was naive CD8+ T cells from blood, with Jurkat cell RNA spiked in. Documented subset: FACS-sorted CD8+CD4-CCR7+CD45RA+ naive T cells. The receptors shown here come from a human donor in good health. Some libraries in this study had Jurkat cell RNA spiked in.

This clonotype was seen a few times. The chain carries TRBV27 and TRBJ2-3; the D gene is possibly TRBD2 (5 bases). The V end was cut by 4 bases, the J end by 3 bases, with 11 bases between. CDR3 length: 14 residues. Germline V gene lookup returns CDR1 MNHEY and CDR2 SMNVEV (reference sequence). CDR3: CASSWTFNTDTQYF. The CDR3 DNA sequence: TGTGCCAGCAGTTGGACTTTCAATACAGATACGCAGTATTTT.

This clonotype was seen many times. The J gene is TRBJ2-3, the V gene TRBV29-1, with 9 positions matching TRBD2. CDR1 SQVTM and CDR2 ANQGSEA come from the germline V gene. V trimming: 3 bases; J trimming: 3 bases; junction bases outside the gene matches: 7. The CDR3 is made up of 15 amino acids. DNA of the CDR3: TGCAGCGTTGACGGAGCGGGAGGCGTGACAGATACGCAGTATTTT. Translation: CSVDGAGGVTDTQYF.

In the case of this clonotype: A much larger clonotype is one base distant, so this may be a read error. The conserved closing phenylalanine or tryptophan is absent in this CDR3, likely reflecting a read error. J is TRBJ1-1 and V is TRBV6-5; D possibly corresponds to TRBD1 (5 bases). V dropped 2 bases and J dropped 7 bases, with 8 bases sitting between them. CDR1 and CDR2 (germline): MNHEY, SVGAGI. The CDR3 loop spans 12 amino acids. CDR3 sequence: CASSYRGDEAFI. CDR3 bases: TGTGCCAGCAGTTACAGGGGTGATGAAGCTTTCATT.

V is TRBV7-8 and J is TRBJ2-2, with 8 bases identical to TRBD2. Germline V lookup: CDR1 SGHVS, CDR2 FQNEAQ. The J segment lost 6 bases and the V segment lost 10 bases, leaving 10 bases of the junction unmatched. This CDR3 is built from 14 residues. The CDR3 nucleotides read TGTGCCACTGAAGCGGGAGAGGCGGCCGGGGAGCTGTTTTTT. Amino acids: CATEAGEAAGELFF. Complete variable domain (other parts from reference TRBV7-8 and TRBJ2-2): GAGVSQSPRYKVAKRGQDVALRCDPISGHVSLFWYQQALGQGPEFLTYFQNEAQLDKSGLPSDRFFAERPEGSVSTLKIQRTQQEDSAVYLCATEAGEAAGELFFGEGSRLTVL.

This clonotype was observed a few times. This chain joins TRBV11-1 and TRBJ2-3; TRBD1 matches at 9 bases. CDR1 SGHAT and CDR2 FQDESV come from the germline V gene (reference sequence). The CDR3 covers 16 residues. The J segment lost 2 bases and the V segment lost 7 bases, leaving 10 bases of the junction unmatched. The CDR3: CASNSNTGGPTDTQYF. The CDR3 bases are TGTGCCAGCAACTCCAACACAGGGGGCCCCACAGATACGCAGTATTTT.

The CDR3 bases are TGTGCCAGCAGCTTAGTCGGCAGGGGCCAAGAGACCCAGTACTTC. Amino acids: CASSLVGRGQETQYF. The genes are TRBV7-6 and TRBJ2-5, with a possible D match to TRBD1 (6 bases). Germline CDR1 is SGHVS and CDR2 is FNYEAQ. This CDR3 region has 15 residues. Trimming stripped 1 base from V and 1 base from J, with 10 bases between.

This rearrangement joins TRBV29-1 to TRBJ2-7, with unresolved D. V lost 7 bases and J 2 bases, leaving 9 bases between the germline ends. Germline assignment: CDR1 SQVTM and CDR2 ANQGSEA. The CDR3 is made up of 11 amino acids. The CDR3 sequence: CSAQGTYEQYF. The CDR3 nucleotides read TGCAGCGCACAAGGGACCTACGAGCAGTACTTC.

There are many counts of this clonotype. V gene TRBV6-2 or TRBV6-3 combines with J gene TRBJ2-3; possibly TRBD2 for D (6 bases). CDR1 and CDR2 from the germline V gene are MNHEY and SVGEGT. This CDR3 contains 12 residues. V lost 2 bases, J lost 6 bases, and 6 bases lay in between. The CDR3 sequence is CASSYRGDTQYF. In DNA form, the CDR3 reads TGTGCCAGCAGTTACCGGGGGGATACGCAGTATTTT.

This clonotype appeared a single time. One end of the junction does not line up with germline, which may come from a read error. This rearrangement joins TRBV12-3 or TRBV12-4 to TRBJ2-6, with D uncertain. The CDR3 sequence is 16 residues long. The CDR3 region has the DNA TGTGGCAGCAGTTTTCGTCTGCCATCTGGGGCCAACGTCCTGACTTTC. Translating gives CGSSFRLPSGANVLTF.

With respect to this clonotype: One junction end does not reproduce the germline sequence, and a read error may be involved. CDR3 DNA: TGTGCCAGCGGCCAAGTGGGCAGGAAGGGTCCAGAGACCCAGTACTTC. Translating gives CASGQVGRKGPETQYF. The genes are TRBV3-1 and TRBJ2-5; no reliable D call. This CDR3 is built from 16 residues. The germline CDR1 and CDR2 sequences are LGHDT and YNNKEL (reference sequence).

A few counts support this clonotype. Its ends do not fully match the called genes, so a read error is possible. The chain combines TRBV20-1 with TRBJ2-7; D not certain. Germline V CDR1 and CDR2: DFQATT, SNEGSKA (reference sequence). The CDR3 extends over 9 amino acids. CDR3 nucleotide sequence: TGCAGTGCTACCCCTAGGCAGAACTTC. It encodes CSATPRQNF.

The CDR3 DNA sequence: TGTGCCAGAGGGCTAGGGACTAACACCGGGGAGCTGTTTTTT. Translating it yields CARGLGTNTGELFF. The chain is built from TRBV19 and TRBJ2-2, with D maybe TRBD2 (6 bases). The germline V gene encodes CDR1 LNHDA and CDR2 SQIVND (reference sequence). V lost 9 bases and J lost 2, with 13 bases in between. CDR3 length: 14 amino acids.

DNA for the CDR3: TGTGCCAGCAATTTCCCCGTCCGGGCTAGCACAGATACGCAGTATTTT. This codes for CASNFPVRASTDTQYF. The chain carries TRBV28 and TRBJ2-3; D is uncertain. V lost 7 bases and J lost 0, with 17 bases in between. The CDR3 has 16 amino acids. Germline V gene lookup returns CDR1 MDHEN and CDR2 SYDVKM.

This clonotype was detected a few times. The gene calls are TRBV6-6 and TRBJ1-5; no clear D gene. V was shortened by 9 bases and J by 1 base, with 10 bases between the two germline ends. Germline CDR1 and CDR2: MNHNY and SVGAGI (reference sequence). CDR3 length: 13 amino acids. Written as DNA, the CDR3 is TGTGCCAGTTGGGGTTTGAGCAATCAGCCCCAGCATTTT. Translating gives CASWGLSNQPQHF.

Turning to this clonotype: A read error may be the cause here, since a much bigger clone is one base away. This chain connects TRBV4-1 to TRBJ1-1; D is undetermined. Germline V CDR1 and CDR2: MGHRA, YSYEKL. CDR3 size: 13 residues. Here the CDR3 DNA reads TGCGCCGGCAGCCAAGTGTACAGCCCTGATGCTTTCTTT. This sequence encodes CAGSQVYSPDAFF.

The chain has TRBV7-9 and TRBJ1-1; D not certain. The CDR3 length is 14 residues. V was clipped by 5 bases and J by 1 base, with 11 bases between them. In germline, CDR1 is SEHNR, CDR2 FQNEAQ (reference sequence). CDR3 bases: TGTGCCAGCAGCCAGGCCGGCAGGAACACTGAAGCTTTCTTT. Protein sequence: CASSQAGRNTEAFF.

This clonotype was detected once. A read error may explain this, as a much larger clone is one base away. V gene TRBV7-6 combines with J gene TRBJ2-1; 9 nucleotides align to TRBD2. The CDR3 is made up of 16 amino acids. CDR1 SGHVS and CDR2 FNYEAQ come from the germline V gene. Written as DNA, the CDR3 is TGTGCCAGCAGCAACCTAGCGGGACCCTCCTACAATGAGCAGATCTTC. This translates into CASSNLAGPSYNEQIF.

This clonotype was picked up many times. V gene TRBV20-1 combines with J gene TRBJ2-5; a possible D gene is TRBD1 (5 bases). This CDR3 region has 10 residues. CDR1 and CDR2 (germline): DFQATT, SNEGSKA (reference sequence). V was pared by 4 bases and J by 11 bases, with 11 bases between. The chain's CDR3 is CSATQGSQYF. The CDR3 DNA reads as TGCAGTGCTACTCAGGGCTCTCAGTACTTC.

This clonotype was observed a few times. The chain employs TRBV5-1 and TRBJ1-1, with TRBD1 matching over 7 bases. The V and J ends lost 4 bases and 1 base, in that order; junction bases with no gene match: 4. Germline V gene sequence: CDR1 SGHRS, CDR2 YFSETQ. CDR3 length: 14 residues. The CDR3 sequence is CASSPGTANTEAFF. The CDR3 DNA reads TGCGCCAGCAGCCCCGGGACAGCGAACACTGAAGCTTTCTTT.

This clonotype appeared many times. The CDR3 reads CSAAGLAVIDTQYF. DNA of the CDR3: TGCAGTGCCGCGGGACTAGCGGTGATAGATACGCAGTATTTT. The chain employs TRBV20-1 and TRBJ2-3; 11 positions match TRBD2. From germline, CDR1 is DFQATT and CDR2 SNEGSKA (reference sequence). The CDR3 contains 14 residues. The J segment lost 5 bases and the V segment lost 6 bases, leaving 7 bases of the junction unmatched.

The chain recombines TRBV12-3 or TRBV12-4 with TRBJ2-1, with 8 bases lining up with TRBD2. With V trimmed by 5 bases and J by 15 bases, 9 bases remained unmatched. The CDR3 is 12 residues long. The DNA of the CDR3 is TGTGCCAGCAGTGCGATGGGTAGCGGGGCGTTCTTC. Translation gives CASSAMGSGAFF.